This T cell receptor (beta chain) was sequenced in a study of blood T cell repertoires in COVID-19. The V and J ends lost 7 bases and 2 bases, in that order; junction bases with no gene match: 5. CDR1 is MNHNY and CDR2 is SVGAGI in the germline V gene (reference sequence). There are 14 residues in the CDR3. Profiled with immunoSEQ multiplex PCR; TCRdb holds only in-frame clones, not every one. The data hold about 210,000 clones, with 80% observed a single time. Material: peripheral blood. This sequence joins TRBV6-6 and TRBJ2-3, with 8 bases that match TRBD1. The TCR sequence derives from a woman between 65 and 79 years old with acute or convalescent COVID-19. CDR3 DNA: TGTGCCAGCACAAGGACAGGGTCCACAGATACGCAGTATTTT. Its protein product is CASTRTGSTDTQYF.